The 30 T cell receptor beta chains below all came from one sample that was sequenced in a study of cytomegalovirus exposure and HLA in healthy donors. With 60 Vbeta and 13 Jbeta primers, the PCR was carried out. This table comes from immunoSEQ multiplex PCR, and its TCRdb copy is limited to in-frame clones, with some not included. The sample lists about 160,000 clones; roughly 70% were seen once. The sequenced sample consisted of PBMCs. The receptor source for this set is a man aged 35 to 55 in good health and CMV-seropositive.

CDR3 amino acids: CASRDYNTYEQYF. The CDR3 DNA follows: TGTGCCAGCAGAGACTACAACACCTACGAGCAGTACTTC. The V call is TRBV6-6, the J call TRBJ2-7; D perhaps matches TRBD2 (5 bases). Trimming took off 6 bases at V and 2 bases at J, with 11 bases between the two ends. The germline V gene encodes CDR1 MNHNY and CDR2 SVGAGI (reference sequence). The CDR3 totals 13 residues.

The chain is built from TRBV6-1 and TRBJ1-1; TRBD1 is a possible D gene (5 bases). V lost 7 bases and J 4 bases, leaving 16 bases between the germline ends. The CDR3 covers 14 residues. Germline V lookup: CDR1 MNHNS, CDR2 SASEGT. The DNA for the CDR3 is TGTGCCAGCATCGAGGGACGGGGGACCACTGAAGCTTTCTTT. Protein sequence: CASIEGRGTTEAFF.

V usage is TRBV9 and J usage is TRBJ2-3; 11 bases line up with TRBD2. The CDR3 is 15 amino acids. Germline CDR1 is SGDLS and CDR2 is YYNGEE. Losses at the gene ends were 4 bases for V and 4 bases for J; bases not matched to a gene: 5. The chain's CDR3 is CASSISGGAADTQYF. The CDR3 bases are TGTGCCAGCAGCATTAGCGGGGGGGCTGCAGATACGCAGTATTTT.

This clone was seen once. The rearrangement joins TRBV18 to TRBJ1-1, with D unclear. The V gene's germline CDR1 is KGHSH and CDR2 LQKENI. The CDR3 contains 13 residues. The V gene lost 4 bases and the J gene lost 0 bases, with 6 bases spanning the gap. The CDR3 DNA follows: TGTGCCAGCTCACTCCGTTTGAACACTGAAGCTTTCTTT. Amino acid sequence: CASSLRLNTEAFF. Filled out from reference TRBV18 and TRBJ1-1, the complete variable domain reads NAGVMQNPRHLVRRRGQEARLRCSPMKGHSHVYWYRQLPEEGLKFMVYLQKENIIDESGMPKERFSAEFPKEGPSILRIQQVVRGDSAAYFCASSLRLNTEAFFGQGTRLTVV.

V is TRBV5-1 and J is TRBJ2-7; D might be TRBD2 (5 bases). This CDR3 has 17 amino acids. Per germline, CDR1 SGHRS and CDR2 YFSETQ. V was shortened by 4 bases and J by 2 bases, with 22 bases between the two germline ends. The CDR3 region has the DNA TGCGCCAGCAGCATCGCTCCCCTGATATTCGGGGCCTACGAGCAGTACTTC. Its protein product is CASSIAPLIFGAYEQYF.

The genes are TRBV5-1 and TRBJ1-4; 9 bases fit TRBD1. The V and J ends lost 4 bases and 0 bases, in that order; junction bases with no gene match: 4. CDR3 length: 16 residues. CDR1 is SGHRS and CDR2 is YFSETQ in the germline V gene. The CDR3 bases are TGCGCCAGCAGCCGAACAGGGGGCTCAACTAATGAAAAACTGTTTTTT. Amino acid sequence: CASSRTGGSTNEKLFF. Together with reference TRBV5-1 and TRBJ1-4, the CDR3 gives the full variable domain: KAGVTQTPRYLIKTRGQQVTLSCSPISGHRSVSWYQQTPGQGLQFLFEYFSETQRNKGNFPGRFSGRQFSNSRSEMNVSTLELGDSALYLCASSRTGGSTNEKLFFGSGTQLSVL.

J is TRBJ2-7 and V is TRBV14, with TRBD1 matching over 9 bases. Germline loops: CDR1 SGHDN, CDR2 FVKESK. J gave up 5 bases and V 1 base, and 9 bases lay outside the gene matches. The CDR3 runs to 16 residues. As DNA, the CDR3 is TGTGCCAGCAGCCAAGTGGGTTGGGACAGGGCCGACGAGCAGTACTTC. Its protein product is CASSQVGWDRADEQYF.

V and J are TRBV6-5 and TRBJ1-1; D is possibly TRBD1 (6 bases). V was shortened by 0 bases and J by 8 bases, with 19 bases between the two germline ends. CDR1 is MNHEY, CDR2 SVGAGI, per germline. The CDR3 runs 16 residues. CDR3 nucleotide sequence: TGTGCCAGCAGTTACTCAACAGTCGGGGGGCGCGAGGAAGCTTTCTTT. Translated, it gives CASSYSTVGGREEAFF.

The gene calls are TRBV19 and TRBJ1-1; 7 bases fit TRBD1. Germline values: CDR1 LNHDA, CDR2 SQIVND (reference sequence). V lost 5 bases and J lost 11; bases outside the gene matches: 14. There are 14 residues in the CDR3. The CDR3 spells CASSLTGATGLAFF. CDR3 sequence (DNA): TGTGCCAGTAGTTTAACAGGGGCCACCGGCCTGGCTTTCTTT.

V usage is TRBV6-5 and J usage is TRBJ2-5; 9 positions match TRBD2. CDR1 is MNHEY and CDR2 is SVGAGI in the germline V gene. V dropped 6 bases and J dropped 4; count of bases not matched to a gene: 9. The CDR3 consists of 15 residues. The CDR3 bases are TGTGCCAGCAGGCCCCGGGGTAGCGGGGGAGAGACCCAGTACTTC. Its translation: CASRPRGSGGETQYF.

This clone was seen only a few times. This sequence joins TRBV7-9 and TRBJ1-1; 9 nucleotides align to TRBD1. Germline V gene lookup returns CDR1 SEHNR and CDR2 FQNEAQ (reference sequence). This CDR3 has 16 residues. The V segment lost 2 bases and the J segment 6 bases; nucleotides outside the gene matches: 10. For the CDR3, the DNA is TGTGCCAGCAGCTTACCCACCCGGGGACAGGGCCCTGAAGCTTTCTTT. It specifies CASSLPTRGQGPEAFF.

Regarding this clone: Different DNA sequences within this sample yield the same CDR3. CDR3 DNA sequence: TGTGCCACCAGCAGGGGGGACAGCTCTGGAAACACCATATATTTT. Encoded protein: CATSRGDSSGNTIYF. The gene calls are TRBV15 and TRBJ1-3, with 7 nucleotides matching TRBD1. From germline, CDR1 is LNHNV and CDR2 YYDKDF (reference sequence). Trimming cost V 3 bases and J 0 bases; bases outside gene matches: 2. The CDR3 loop spans 15 amino acids.

This chain connects TRBV5-4 to TRBJ2-5, with TRBD2 matching over 7 bases. V shed 3 bases, J shed 0 bases, and the junction held 2 bases outside the gene matches. The CDR3 covers 14 residues. Germline V CDR1 and CDR2: SGHNT, YYREEE (reference sequence). CDR3 bases: TGTGCCAGCAGCTCCGGGGGGAACCAAGAGACCCAGTACTTC. It encodes CASSSGGNQETQYF.

V usage is TRBV4-3 and J usage is TRBJ1-2, with 7 positions matching TRBD1. Germline loops: CDR1 LGHNA, CDR2 YSLEER. The CDR3 is 14 amino acids. Losses at the gene ends were 3 bases for V and 6 bases for J; bases not matched to a gene: 7. The CDR3 region is CASSQITGADGYTF. CDR3 DNA sequence: TGCGCCAGCAGCCAGATAACAGGGGCTGATGGCTACACCTTC.

The CDR3 nucleotides read TGTGCCAGCTCACCTAGACTACCTGATTCGGGACTGCCTACCTACGAGCAGTACTTC. Encoded protein: CASSPRLPDSGLPTYEQYF. The chain joins TRBV18 to TRBJ2-7, with D possibly being TRBD2 (6 bases). The V gene's germline CDR1 is KGHSH and CDR2 LQKENI. The CDR3 sequence is 19 residues long. V lost 3 bases to trimming and J lost 2 bases, with 26 bases between them.

The CDR3 nucleotides are TGTGCCAGCAAAAAGGACAGGGGGCTTGGAAACACCATATATTTT. It encodes CASKKDRGLGNTIYF. J is TRBJ1-3 and V is TRBV2; the match to TRBD1 covers 11 bases. From germline, CDR1 is SNHLY and CDR2 FYNNEI. The CDR3 runs to 15 residues. V shed 7 bases and J 3 bases; nucleotides not matched to a gene: 5.

The J gene is TRBJ1-4, the V gene TRBV7-9; D not certain. The V end lost 10 bases, the J end lost 4 bases, and 10 bases lay between the germline ends. The germline CDR1 and CDR2 sequences are SEHNR and FQNEAQ (reference sequence). The CDR3 spans 12 residues. CDR3: CATQKFNEKLFF. The CDR3 nucleotides are TGTGCCACCCAGAAATTTAATGAAAAACTGTTTTTT.

This chain links TRBV5-4 with TRBJ2-3, with D perhaps TRBD1 (6 bases). V was clipped by 4 bases and J by 5 bases, with 11 bases between them. CDR1 and CDR2 from the germline V gene are SGHNT and YYREEE (reference sequence). The CDR3 consists of 13 residues. CDR3 protein: CASSPTGIDTQYF. CDR3 in DNA: TGTGCCAGCAGCCCTACAGGGATAGATACGCAGTATTTT.

The chain combines TRBV6-6 with TRBJ2-5; D not certain. This CDR3 has 14 residues. Germline-derived CDR1 and CDR2 are MNHNY and SVGAGI (reference sequence). The V end lost 4 bases, the J end lost 5 bases, and 14 bases lay between the germline ends. This CDR3 is CASSSSIPRETQYF. As DNA, the CDR3 is TGTGCCAGCAGTTCCTCGATCCCTAGGGAGACCCAGTACTTC.

This chain joins TRBV30 and TRBJ1-3; 10 nucleotides line up with TRBD1. The CDR3 runs 15 residues. Trimming removed 1 base from V and 4 bases from J; junction bases left unmatched: 4. The germline V gene encodes CDR1 GTSNPN and CDR2 SVGIG (reference sequence). For the CDR3, the DNA is TGTGCCTGGAGTGCGACAGGGGGCCTAGGAAACACCATATATTTT. Protein sequence: CAWSATGGLGNTIYF.

The V gene is TRBV11-2, the J gene TRBJ2-7; tentatively, D is TRBD1 (5 bases). V lost 4 bases to trimming and J lost 6 bases, with 25 bases between them. The CDR3 runs to 17 residues. CDR1 and CDR2 (germline): SGHAT, FQNNGV. CDR3 loop: CASSSLRPGRDWGEQYF. CDR3 bases: TGTGCCAGCAGCTCCCTCCGGCCCGGCAGGGATTGGGGCGAGCAGTACTTC.

The CDR3 region is CASSLSRGETEAFF. CDR3 nucleotides: TGTGCCAGCAGCTTGTCCAGGGGAGAAACTGAAGCTTTCTTT. J is TRBJ1-1 and V is TRBV7-9, with D possibly TRBD1 on 6 matching bases. Germline loops: CDR1 SEHNR, CDR2 FQNEAQ (reference sequence). The CDR3 contains 14 residues. Between the trimmed V and J ends, which lost 3 bases and 5 bases, there was a span of 13 bases.

This clone was counted a single time. The chain couples TRBV9 to TRBJ2-3; D is perhaps TRBD2 (6 bases). V shed 4 bases and J shed 6 bases, with 12 bases lying between them. CDR3 length equals 13 residues. In germline, CDR1 is SGDLS, CDR2 YYNGEE. The CDR3 here is CASSSRGGDTQYF. The DNA of the CDR3 is TGTGCCAGCAGCTCCAGAGGAGGGGATACGCAGTATTTT.

V and J are TRBV19 and TRBJ2-1; 12 nucleotides agree with TRBD2. Germline lookup yields CDR1 LNHDA and CDR2 SQIVND (reference sequence). V shed 0 bases and J 7 bases; nucleotides not matched to a gene: 7. CDR3 length: 17 amino acids. The CDR3 reads CASSIELGLAGRNEQFF. The CDR3 nucleotides are TGTGCCAGTAGTATAGAACTGGGACTAGCGGGTAGGAATGAGCAGTTCTTC.

The chain links TRBV7-2 to TRBJ2-5; no definite D call. Trimming cost V 5 bases and J 0 bases, with 13 bases left between them. Germline V gene sequence: CDR1 SGHTA, CDR2 FQGNSA. The CDR3 length is 15 residues. CDR3: CASSRELQYQETQYF. The CDR3 DNA reads as TGTGCCAGCAGCAGAGAATTACAGTACCAAGAGACCCAGTACTTC. The variable domain in full, completed from reference TRBV7-2 and TRBJ2-5, reads GAGVSQSPSNKVTEKGKDVELRCDPISGHTALYWYRQSLGQGLEFLIYFQGNSAPDKSGLPSDRFSAERTGGSVSTLTIQRTQQEDSAVYLCASSRELQYQETQYFGPGTRLLVL.

The chain uses TRBV4-2 and TRBJ2-3; no firm D call. V gave up 0 bases and J gave up 1 base, with 5 bases separating them. Per the germline V gene, CDR1 is LGHNA and CDR2 is YNFKEQ. The CDR3 covers 14 residues. CDR3 loop: CASSQDQGTDTQYF. For the CDR3, the DNA is TGTGCCAGCAGCCAAGATCAGGGCACAGATACGCAGTATTTT.

The chain is built from TRBV11-1 and TRBJ1-6; D may be TRBD1 (5 bases). Trimming stripped 2 bases from V and 12 bases from J, with 8 bases between. This CDR3 has 12 residues. Per the germline V gene, CDR1 is SGHAT and CDR2 is FQDESV (reference sequence). The CDR3 reads CASSLQGEPLHF. The CDR3 bases are TGTGCCAGCAGCTTACAGGGCGAACCCCTCCACTTT.

This chain links TRBV7-8 with TRBJ2-5; possibly TRBD2 for D (5 bases). Germline assignment: CDR1 SGHVS and CDR2 FQNEAQ. The germline V and J ends were trimmed by 5 bases and 1 base, with 17 bases remaining between them. The CDR3 spans 16 residues. The CDR3 DNA follows: TGTGCCAGCAGCCTCTTGAGGGTTTGGTTCCAAGAGACCCAGTACTTC. Amino acids: CASSLLRVWFQETQYF. Using reference TRBV7-8 and TRBJ2-5 for the parts outside the CDR3, the full variable domain is GAGVSQSPRYKVAKRGQDVALRCDPISGHVSLFWYQQALGQGPEFLTYFQNEAQLDKSGLPSDRFFAERPEGSVSTLKIQRTQQEDSAVYLCASSLLRVWFQETQYFGPGTRLLVL.

V gene TRBV10-3 combines with J gene TRBJ2-2, with 7 bases identical to TRBD2. Trimming cost V 6 bases and J 2 bases; bases outside gene matches: 9. The CDR3 contains 16 residues. CDR1 is ENHRY, CDR2 SYGVKD, per germline. The CDR3 bases are TGTGCCATCAGGTCGGGACTACGTTCAAACACCGGGGAGCTGTTTTTT. Its protein product is CAIRSGLRSNTGELFF.

The rearrangement links TRBV29-1 to TRBJ2-3; D is uncertain. V was trimmed by 0 bases and J by 3 bases, leaving 10 bases between them. Germline CDR1 SQVTM, CDR2 ANQGSEA. This CDR3 spans 14 amino acids. CDR3 residues: CSVEDLDGTDTQYF. The DNA for the CDR3 is TGCAGCGTTGAAGATCTAGACGGAACAGATACGCAGTATTTT.